This T cell receptor (beta chain) was recorded in a study of cytomegalovirus exposure and HLA in healthy donors. Study context: There were 100 million to 130 million unique TCR beta sequences, drawn from about 190 million T cells, in an earlier analysis.

In the PCR, 60 Vbeta and 13 Jbeta primers were used. Here immunoSEQ multiplex PCR was the method, and the copy in TCRdb shows in-frame clones only, minus some. The table records fewer than 200,000 clones, 80% to 85% of them present only once. About this clone: The antigen is undetermined.

Points from the study as a whole: 164 TCR beta chains were listed as cytomegalovirus-associated.

J lost 2 bases, V lost 2 bases, and 4 bases had no gene match. Germline loops: CDR1 KGHSH, CDR2 LQKENI. CDR3 length: 15 residues. Specimen: PBMCs. The genes are TRBV18 and TRBJ2-7; 9 positions match TRBD1. This TCR was recovered from a woman aged 25 to 39 in good health and CMV-seronegative. CDR3 DNA: TGTGCCAGCTCACCAGGGACAGGGAATCCCTACGAGCAGTACTTC. Translation gives CASSPGTGNPYEQYF.